This TCR beta chain was sequenced for a study of OX40 agonist ivuxolimab in advanced cancers. Across the whole study: Ivuxolimab, an antibody acting as an agonist of OX40 (CD134), was used to treat patients. Partial responses occurred in three patients (one hepatocellular carcinoma, two cutaneous melanoma).

Study-wide results and caveats: Doses of 0.1 to 3.0 mg/kg were accompanied by clonal expansion of CD4+ and CD8+ blood T cells by week 6.

Germline loops: CDR1 SGHRS, CDR2 YFSETQ. V lost 5 bases, J lost 3 bases, and 0 bases stayed unmatched. The CDR3 is 12 residues long. Sequenced by immunoSEQ multiplex PCR; TCRdb stores in-frame clones only, minus some. The sample has approximately 84,000 clones, roughly 87% seen once. About this clone: Its antigen is not identified.

The sample in question was CD4+ or CD8+ T cells sorted from blood, obtained in a trial of the OX40 agonist ivuxolimab. This TCR came from an adult with an advanced solid tumor such as melanoma, head and neck, liver or kidney cancer. The chain uses TRBV5-1 and TRBJ2-7; 9 nucleotides align to TRBD1. CDR3 sequence reads: CASRDRGYEQYF. The CDR3 DNA reads TGCGCCAGCAGGGACAGGGGCTACGAGCAGTACTTC.